This entry lists 17 T cell receptor beta chains sequenced from one sample in a study of vaccination and CD4 T cells after COVID-19 (dated by TCRdb to 2021 to 2024). Receptor amplification or capture employed PCR. The sample was run on an Illumina iSeq 100. At the Johns Hopkins FTIC core, DNA from the cultured CD4+ T cells underwent TCR sequencing with the Oncomine TCR Beta short-read assay. TCRdb itself trimmed the public reads at Q25 with fastp, ran MiXCR and retained productive beta chains. Duplicate CDR3 protein sequences are folded into a single record with the most common DNA and genes. The sample yields about 20,000 distinct CDR3 sequences; approximately 67% were counted once. The top ten clonotypes cover approximately 8% of the sample. The sample's treatment or condition, from its label and the paper: approximately 11-day PBMC culture with coronavirus spike peptide pools or control peptides (ViraFEST assay).

No antigen has been assigned to these receptors. Material: CD4+ T cells from blood, cultured in vitro. Receptor source: a human donor who had recovered from COVID-19.

This clonotype was observed once. This chain links TRBV20-1 with TRBJ1-1; D unclear. Germline V gene lookup returns CDR1 DFQATT and CDR2 SNEGSKA (reference sequence). The CDR3 totals 14 residues. Trimming took off 4 bases at V and 1 base at J, with 13 bases between the two ends. The CDR3 region is CSANPRRTNTEAFF. In nucleotides, the CDR3 is TGCAGTGCTAACCCCCGCCGGACGAACACTGAAGCTTTCTTT.

The chain uses TRBV7-2 and TRBJ2-7; D is unclear. V was pared by 1 base and J by 4 bases, with 8 bases between. Germline-derived CDR1 and CDR2 are SGHTA and FQGNSA. The CDR3 sequence is 13 residues long. The CDR3 loop is CASSLVLRYEQYF. As DNA, the CDR3 is TGTGCCAGCAGCTTAGTTTTGAGGTACGAGCAGTACTTC.

The V call is TRBV7-9, the J call TRBJ1-1, with a possible D match to TRBD1 (5 bases). V was pared by 2 bases and J by 7 bases, with 17 bases between. Germline loops: CDR1 SEHNR, CDR2 FQNEAQ (reference sequence). The CDR3 covers 15 residues. The CDR3 DNA reads as TGTGCCAGCAGCTTAACGCGGCAGGGTCCGGGTGAAGCTTTCTTT. Protein sequence: CASSLTRQGPGEAFF.

V is TRBV6-1 and J is TRBJ2-3; D is possibly TRBD1 or TRBD2 (5 bases each). This CDR3 region has 15 residues. Looked up from germline, CDR1 is MNHNS and CDR2 is SASEGT. Trimming removed 8 bases at V and 4 bases at J, with 19 bases between. The CDR3 region is CASPPGLGLPDTQYF. In DNA, the CDR3 is TGTGCCAGCCCCCCGGGGCTGGGGCTCCCAGATACGCAGTATTTT.

The CDR3 bases are TGTGCCAGCAGCTCAGGACAAGAGACCCAGTACTTC. Protein product: CASSSGQETQYF. The J gene is TRBJ2-5, the V gene TRBV7-2; D gene unclear. Germline values: CDR1 SGHTA, CDR2 FQGNSA. Trimming left V 4 bases short and J 2 bases short, with 5 bases between. The CDR3 contains 12 residues. The full variable domain, its missing parts supplied by reference TRBV7-2 and TRBJ2-5, is GAGVSQSPSNKVTEKGKDVELRCDPISGHTALYWYRQSLGQGLEFLIYFQGNSAPDKSGLPSDRFSAERTGGSVSTLTIQRTQQEDSAVYLCASSSGQETQYFGPGTRLLVL.

The chain combines TRBV20-1 with TRBJ1-5, with D possibly matching TRBD1 (5 bases). V was shortened by 1 base and J by 0 bases, with 16 bases between the two germline ends. The CDR3 contains 17 residues. Germline V gene lookup returns CDR1 DFQATT and CDR2 SNEGSKA (reference sequence). The CDR3 sequence is CSARGAGQSYSNQPQHF. DNA of the CDR3: TGCAGTGCTAGAGGAGCAGGGCAGAGTTATAGCAATCAGCCCCAGCATTTT.

V usage is TRBV7-9 and J usage is TRBJ1-4; 9 positions agree with TRBD1. The CDR3 contains 14 residues. The junction had 5 bases not matched to a gene; V was cut back by 5 bases and J by 7 bases. From germline, CDR1 is SEHNR and CDR2 FQNEAQ (reference sequence). In nucleotides, the CDR3 is TGTGCCAGCAGCCCCGACAGGGGGGCTGAAAAACTGTTTTTT. It translates to CASSPDRGAEKLFF.

The V call is TRBV6-1, the J call TRBJ1-5, with D possibly TRBD1 on 5 matching bases. There are 14 residues in the CDR3. The germline CDR1 and CDR2 sequences are MNHNS and SASEGT. The ends were cut back, 6 bases at V and 0 bases at J, with 9 bases in the middle. The CDR3 DNA follows: TGTGCCAGCAGGTGGGACCCTAGCAATCAGCCCCAGCATTTT. Protein sequence: CASRWDPSNQPQHF.

The chain couples TRBV21-1 to TRBJ1-6. TRBV21-1 is reported as a pseudogene. The CDR3 has 11 residues. CDR3 nucleotide sequence: TGTGCCAGCAGCTGTAATTCACCCCTCCACTTT. Translating gives CASSCNSPLHF.

The gene calls are TRBV19 and TRBJ1-3, with D unclear. The V end lost 3 bases, the J end lost 0 bases, and 9 bases lay between the germline ends. The CDR3 contains 15 residues. Germline-derived CDR1 and CDR2 are LNHDA and SQIVND (reference sequence). The chain's CDR3 is CASSISRSSGNTIYF. In DNA, the CDR3 is TGTGCCAGTAGTATTAGCAGGAGCTCTGGAAACACCATATATTTT.

The gene calls are TRBV7-2 and TRBJ1-6, with 7 bases fitting TRBD1. V lost 7 bases to trimming and J lost 7 bases; unmatched junction nucleotides: 10. Germline V gene sequence: CDR1 SGHTA, CDR2 FQGNSA. The CDR3 sequence is 15 residues long. CDR3 residues: CASTLGGGRNSPLHF. The CDR3 DNA reads as TGTGCCAGCACCCTTGGAGGGGGCCGGAATTCACCCCTCCACTTT.

This clonotype is classed as medium-sized (0.01 to 0.1%). The chain carries TRBV20-1 and TRBJ2-2; TRBD1 matches at 7 bases. The CDR3 consists of 16 residues. J gave up 6 bases and V 1 base, and 11 bases lay outside the gene matches. CDR1 is DFQATT, CDR2 SNEGSKA, per germline (reference sequence). CDR3 loop: CSARGTRGWFSGELFF. The CDR3 coding sequence is TGCAGTGCTAGAGGAACCAGGGGGTGGTTCTCCGGGGAGCTGTTTTTT.

This clonotype was picked up a small number of times. The chain carries TRBV20-1 and TRBJ1-6, with 9 bases identical to TRBD1. J was trimmed by 10 bases and V by 5 bases; bases with no gene match: 9. CDR1 and CDR2 (germline): DFQATT, SNEGSKA (reference sequence). There are 14 residues in the CDR3. The CDR3 bases are TGCAGTGCTGGATCCGGGACAGGGCAATCACCCCTCCACTTT. This sequence encodes CSAGSGTGQSPLHF.

The chain recombines TRBV7-2 with TRBJ1-2; TRBD1 agrees at 7 bases. This CDR3 is built from 12 residues. Trimming cost V 3 bases and J 7 bases; bases outside gene matches: 2. Germline V gives CDR1 SGHTA, CDR2 FQGNSA. The CDR3 reads CASSFTGVGYTF. CDR3 sequence (DNA): TGTGCCAGCAGCTTCACAGGGGTTGGCTACACCTTC.

The V gene is TRBV20-1, the J gene TRBJ2-3; maybe TRBD2 (6 bases). CDR1 and CDR2 (germline): DFQATT, SNEGSKA (reference sequence). This CDR3 region has 17 residues. The V and J ends lost 0 bases and 1 base respectively, with 17 bases between them. The CDR3 loop is CSARDLRREGGTDTQYF. The CDR3 DNA is TGCAGTGCTAGAGATCTCAGGCGGGAAGGGGGCACAGATACGCAGTATTTT.

The chain carries TRBV4-3 and TRBJ2-5, with 9 bases lining up with TRBD2. The junction had 6 bases not matched to a gene; V was cut back by 0 bases and J by 7 bases. CDR1 is LGHNA, CDR2 YSLEER, per germline. The CDR3 loop spans 15 amino acids. This CDR3 is CASSQEGLAGRTQYF. The CDR3 DNA reads TGCGCCAGCAGCCAAGAAGGGCTAGCGGGGAGGACCCAGTACTTC.

The CDR3 nucleotides read TGCGCCAGCAGCGCGCCTCGGGGGGGGCGCCAGCCCCAGCATTTT. As protein: CASSAPRGGRQPQHF. The rearrangement uses TRBV5-1 and TRBJ1-5; a possible D gene is TRBD1 (6 bases). The germline V gene has CDR1 SGHRS and CDR2 YFSETQ. There are 15 residues in the CDR3. The ends were cut back, 4 bases at V and 7 bases at J, with 18 bases in the middle.